This T cell receptor beta chain derives from a study of blood T cells in healthy people across ages. Notes on the study in general: The lack of PBMC sorting stopped any conclusive naive versus antigen-experienced comparison. Age brought a roughly linear fall in TCR beta diversity measured per million T cells.

There are 14 residues in the CDR3. V was shortened by 1 base and J by 3 bases, with 10 bases between the two germline ends. Germline CDR1 MGHRA, CDR2 YSYEKL. On this clonotype: The antigen is undetermined.

The second PCR ran roughly 6 to 11 cycles with a sample-barcoded 5' primer and J-beta primers. Each cDNA molecule was tagged by a template-switch adaptor with 12 random nucleotides. TCRdb reprocessed the 5' RACE reads with MiXCR, giving one entry per CDR3 protein. The sample consists of around 1.7 million distinct CDR3 sequences, approximately 30% of them appearing once. Isolation per sample recovered at least 6.5 million PBMCs. The sequence derives from a woman between 25 and 40 years old in good health. Sequenced material: blood. This sequence joins TRBV4-1 and TRBJ2-7; D is undetermined. CDR3: CASSQARYGYEQYF. CDR3 in DNA: TGCGCCAGCAGCCAAGCCCGGTACGGCTACGAGCAGTACTTC.